This T cell receptor (beta chain) was sequenced in a study of cytomegalovirus exposure and HLA in healthy donors (dated 2017 in TCRdb). Looking at the study overall: A later analysis indicated that the 90 to 150 validation repertoires were generated on the platform also employed for the roughly 650 repertoires of the first cohort. High-throughput TCR immunosequencing, statistical association of individual TCRs with disease status, and machine learning were combined to predict cytomegalovirus infection status. A separate validation cohort of some 130 different subjects was used in addition to the 666-subject first cohort. The study was designed to test whether signatures of past pathogen exposure could be identified by cataloging public T cell receptors. Results and caveats for the whole study, not just this receptor: In vitro tests confirmed that three of the cytomegalovirus-associated TCR beta chains recognize cytomegalovirus antigens. Across donors, most TCR sequences were observed very rarely, whereas some public TCRs were present in many individuals. A later analysis lacked HLA typing for the validation cohort, so it scored co-occurrence in that cohort across all 110 or so repertoires. In a later analysis, TCRs clustered in the first cohort were found to also tend to co-occur in the approximately 110 validation repertoires, with 94% of cluster scores above 0. The study listed 150 to 200 TCR beta chains as associated with cytomegalovirus. According to the authors, the approach could potentially be generalized to other disease states and immunological phenotypes. Cytomegalovirus status was reported to be diagnosed by the classifier with high specificity and sensitivity in both the original and validation cohorts.

Library construction relied on the immunoSEQ multiplex PCR assay. The source study handled its data this way. A statistical classification framework was built to diagnose cytomegalovirus status from the catalog of TCR beta chain sequences. In TCRdb, the immuneACCESS table is reduced to in-frame sequences with V and J assigned. These tables do not hold every clone; where another copy was compared, an unresolved V gene accounts for under half, and the others remain unexplained. V and J calls and clone size are given by that table; D and trimming were obtained from the DNA. The sample table lists a few hundred thousand clones, 90% of them with a count of one. Under 4% of the sample belongs to the ten largest clones. Separate from the roughly 660-subject first cohort, the validation cohort of roughly 120 subjects was the group to which the donors belonged. Points on this clone: Its binding antigen is unknown. Base qualities are not recorded, but no much larger clone differs from it by a single base.

The CDR3, cysteine through phenylalanine, is 9 amino acids long. Only CDR3 DNA remains: 27 bases, in frame from the first base. V loses 9 bases, J loses 9 bases, and the germline ends lie 9 bases apart. The germline V gene encodes CDR1 LNHDA and CDR2 SQIVND (reference sequence). This TCR was sampled from a woman in her 30s in good health and CMV-seronegative. The source material was PBMCs. In this chain, TRBV19 is recombined with TRBJ2-7; the D gene cannot be resolved reliably. This receptor has the CDR3 CASRRRQYF. The DNA sequence reads TGTGCCAGCCGACGCCGGCAGTACTTC. The CDR3 plus the reference TRBV19 and TRBJ2-7 genes for the other parts give the full variable domain: DGGITQSPKYLFRKEGQNVTLSCEQNLNHDAMYWYRQDPGQGLRLIYYSQIVNDFQKGDIAEGYSVSREKKESFPLTVTSAQKNPTAFYLCASRRRQYFGPGTRLTVT.